This entry describes one TCR beta chain. Its cognate antigen is unknown. This sample was taken from a study of shared clonotypes between healthy human individuals. Study results and limitations: Rarefaction analysis demonstrated incomplete sorted-subset sequencing notwithstanding large depth.

The data were produced by immunoSEQ multiplex PCR, yet TCRdb's version contains in-frame clones alone and is incomplete. Of 1.6 million or so clones listed, approximately 98.5% are singletons. The clonotype was recovered from a man aged 25 to 40 in good health. Material: naive CD4+ T cells sorted from blood. Subset reported: CD45RA+ positively selected.

In DNA, the CDR3 is TGTGCCACCAGCAGAGACCCCGGGACGGTGGTCGGGCAGCCCCAGCATTTT. Its translation: CATSRDPGTVVGQPQHF. This chain connects TRBV15 to TRBJ1-5; weak D call: TRBD1 (5 bases). Germline V gene lookup returns CDR1 LNHNV and CDR2 YYDKDF (reference sequence). The CDR3 length is 17 residues. V lost 0 bases and J lost 7, with 19 bases in between.